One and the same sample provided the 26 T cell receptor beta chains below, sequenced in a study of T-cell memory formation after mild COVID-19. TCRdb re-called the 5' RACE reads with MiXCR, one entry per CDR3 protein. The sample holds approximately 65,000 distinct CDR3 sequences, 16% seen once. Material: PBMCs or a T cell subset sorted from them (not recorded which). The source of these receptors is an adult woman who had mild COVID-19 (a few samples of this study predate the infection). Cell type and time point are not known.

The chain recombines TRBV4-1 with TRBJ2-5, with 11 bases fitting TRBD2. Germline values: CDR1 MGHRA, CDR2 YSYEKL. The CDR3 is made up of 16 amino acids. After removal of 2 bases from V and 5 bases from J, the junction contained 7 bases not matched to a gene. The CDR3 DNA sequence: TGCGCCAGCAGCCAAATAGCGGGGGGGCCTAGGGAGACCCAGTACTTC. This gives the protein CASSQIAGGPRETQYF.

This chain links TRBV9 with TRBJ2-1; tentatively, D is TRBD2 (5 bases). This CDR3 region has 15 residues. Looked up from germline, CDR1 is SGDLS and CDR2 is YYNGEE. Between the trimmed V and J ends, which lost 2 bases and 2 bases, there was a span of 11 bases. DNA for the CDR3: TGTGCCAGCAGCGTCAGCGGTATCGCCTACAATGAGCAGTTCTTC. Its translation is CASSVSGIAYNEQFF. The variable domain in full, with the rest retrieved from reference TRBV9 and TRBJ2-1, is DSGVTQTPKHLITATGQRVTLRCSPRSGDLSVYWYQQSLDQGLQFLIQYYNGEERAKGNILERFSAQQFPDLHSELNLSSLELGDSALYFCASSVSGIAYNEQFFGPGTRLTVL.

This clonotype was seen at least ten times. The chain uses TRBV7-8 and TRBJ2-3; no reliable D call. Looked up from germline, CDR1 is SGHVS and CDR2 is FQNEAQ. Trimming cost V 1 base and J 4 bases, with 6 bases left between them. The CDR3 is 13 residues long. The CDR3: CASSLVSADTQYF. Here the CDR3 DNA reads TGTGCCAGCAGCTTAGTCTCGGCAGATACGCAGTATTTT. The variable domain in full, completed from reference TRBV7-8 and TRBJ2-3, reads GAGVSQSPRYKVAKRGQDVALRCDPISGHVSLFWYQQALGQGPEFLTYFQNEAQLDKSGLPSDRFFAERPEGSVSTLKIQRTQQEDSAVYLCASSLVSADTQYFGPGTRLTVL.

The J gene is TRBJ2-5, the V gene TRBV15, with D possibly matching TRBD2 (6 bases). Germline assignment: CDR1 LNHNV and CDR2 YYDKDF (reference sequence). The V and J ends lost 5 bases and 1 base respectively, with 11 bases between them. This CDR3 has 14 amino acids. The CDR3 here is CATSRRAAQETQYF. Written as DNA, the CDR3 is TGTGCCACCAGCCGGAGGGCAGCCCAAGAGACCCAGTACTTC.

CDR3 protein: CASSVGGRNNEQFF. DNA of the CDR3: TGTGCCAGCAGCGTAGGTGGGAGAAACAATGAGCAGTTCTTC. The chain is built from TRBV9 and TRBJ2-1; D is perhaps TRBD2 (5 bases). The CDR3 consists of 14 residues. CDR1 is SGDLS and CDR2 is YYNGEE in the germline V gene. V was pared by 0 bases and J by 5 bases, with 9 bases between.

The DNA for the CDR3 is TGTGCCACCAGGATGACAGGGGAAGCTGAAGCTTTCTTT. It yields the protein CATRMTGEAEAFF. The chain carries TRBV24-1 and TRBJ1-1; 8 bases fit TRBD1. CDR3 size: 13 residues. The V gene's germline CDR1 is KGHDR and CDR2 SFDVKD. Trimming took 7 bases from V and 6 from J; bases not matched to a gene: 6.

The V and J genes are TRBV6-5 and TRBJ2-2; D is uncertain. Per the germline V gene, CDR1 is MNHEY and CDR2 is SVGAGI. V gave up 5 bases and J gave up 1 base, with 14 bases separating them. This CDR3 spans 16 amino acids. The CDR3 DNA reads TGTGCCAGCAGTGACGCATGGGGTCTGAACACCGGGGAGCTGTTTTTT. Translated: CASSDAWGLNTGELFF.

CDR3 protein: CASSPTGGEETQYF. The DNA for the CDR3 is TGTGCCAGCAGCCCCACAGGGGGCGAAGAGACCCAGTACTTC. The chain is built from TRBV7-3 and TRBJ2-5; 9 bases fit TRBD1. Germline values: CDR1 SGHTA, CDR2 FQGTGA. The CDR3 is 14 amino acids. Trimming cost V 5 bases and J 3 bases; bases outside gene matches: 4.

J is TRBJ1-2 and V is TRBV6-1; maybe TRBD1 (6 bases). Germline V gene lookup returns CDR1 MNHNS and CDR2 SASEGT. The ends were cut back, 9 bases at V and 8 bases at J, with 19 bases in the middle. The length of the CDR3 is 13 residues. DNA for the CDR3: TGTGCCAGTGAGGGGGGGGCCCCGAGGGGCTACACCTTC. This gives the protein CASEGGAPRGYTF.

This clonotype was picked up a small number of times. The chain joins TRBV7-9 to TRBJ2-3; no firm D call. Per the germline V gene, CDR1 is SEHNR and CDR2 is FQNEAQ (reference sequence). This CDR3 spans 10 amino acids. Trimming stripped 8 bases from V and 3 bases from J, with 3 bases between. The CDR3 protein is CASGTDTQYF. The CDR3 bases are TGTGCCAGCGGAACAGATACGCAGTATTTT.

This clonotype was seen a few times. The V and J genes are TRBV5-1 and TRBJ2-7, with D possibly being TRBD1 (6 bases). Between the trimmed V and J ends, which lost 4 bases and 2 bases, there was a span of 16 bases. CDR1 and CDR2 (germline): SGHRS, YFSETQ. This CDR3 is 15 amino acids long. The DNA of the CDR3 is TGCGCCAGCAGCCCCGACCCCGGGACACCCTACGAGCAGTACTTC. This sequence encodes CASSPDPGTPYEQYF.

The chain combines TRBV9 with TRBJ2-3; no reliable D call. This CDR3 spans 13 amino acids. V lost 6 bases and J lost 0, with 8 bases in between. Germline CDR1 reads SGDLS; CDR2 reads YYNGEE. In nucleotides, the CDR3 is TGTGCCAGCACCAGCCAAAGCACAGATACGCAGTATTTT. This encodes CASTSQSTDTQYF.

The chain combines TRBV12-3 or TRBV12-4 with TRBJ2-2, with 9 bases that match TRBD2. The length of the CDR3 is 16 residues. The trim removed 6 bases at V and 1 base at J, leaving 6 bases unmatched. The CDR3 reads CASSHRLAVNTGELFF. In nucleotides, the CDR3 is TGTGCCAGCAGCCATCGACTAGCGGTGAACACCGGGGAGCTGTTTTTT.

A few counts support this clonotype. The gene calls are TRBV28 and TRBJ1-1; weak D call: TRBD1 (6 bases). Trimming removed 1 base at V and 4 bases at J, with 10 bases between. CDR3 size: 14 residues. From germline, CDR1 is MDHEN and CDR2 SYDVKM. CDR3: CASSLLGGLTEAFF. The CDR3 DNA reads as TGTGCCAGCAGTTTATTAGGGGGGCTCACTGAAGCTTTCTTT.

The CDR3 spells CAWSSGQGLNEQFF. In DNA, the CDR3 is TGTGCCTGGAGTTCGGGACAGGGCCTCAATGAGCAGTTCTTC. The chain has TRBV30 and TRBJ2-1; 9 bases line up with TRBD1. The V gene's germline CDR1 is GTSNPN and CDR2 SVGIG (reference sequence). This CDR3 contains 14 residues. Trimming at V came to 2 bases and at J to 6 bases, leaving 5 bases not matched to a gene.

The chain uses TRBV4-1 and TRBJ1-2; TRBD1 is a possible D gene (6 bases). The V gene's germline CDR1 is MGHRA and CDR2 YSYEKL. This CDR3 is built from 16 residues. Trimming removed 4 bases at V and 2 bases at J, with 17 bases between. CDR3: CASSPYHATGNYGYTF. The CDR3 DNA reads TGCGCCAGCAGCCCCTATCATGCTACAGGGAACTATGGCTACACCTTC.

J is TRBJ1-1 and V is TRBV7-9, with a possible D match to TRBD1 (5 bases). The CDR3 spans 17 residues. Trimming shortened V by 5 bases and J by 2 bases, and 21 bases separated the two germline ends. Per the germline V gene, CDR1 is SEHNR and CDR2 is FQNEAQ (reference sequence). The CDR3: CASSIRGDSRGNTEAFF. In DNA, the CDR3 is TGTGCCAGCAGCATACGCGGGGACTCCCGAGGAAACACTGAAGCTTTCTTT.

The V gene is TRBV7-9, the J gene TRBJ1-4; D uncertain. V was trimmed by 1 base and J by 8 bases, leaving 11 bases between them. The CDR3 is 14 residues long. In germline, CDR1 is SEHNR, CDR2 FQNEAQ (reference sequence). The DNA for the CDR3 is TGTGCCAGCAGCTTAGAGGAAGGCGGAGAAAAACTGTTTTTT. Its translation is CASSLEEGGEKLFF.

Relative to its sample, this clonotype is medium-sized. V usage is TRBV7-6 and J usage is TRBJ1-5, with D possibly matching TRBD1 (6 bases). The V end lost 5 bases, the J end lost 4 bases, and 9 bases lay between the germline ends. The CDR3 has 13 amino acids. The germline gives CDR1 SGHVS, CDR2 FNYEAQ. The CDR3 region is CASSRDINQPQHF. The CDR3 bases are TGTGCCAGCAGCCGGGACATTAATCAGCCCCAGCATTTT.

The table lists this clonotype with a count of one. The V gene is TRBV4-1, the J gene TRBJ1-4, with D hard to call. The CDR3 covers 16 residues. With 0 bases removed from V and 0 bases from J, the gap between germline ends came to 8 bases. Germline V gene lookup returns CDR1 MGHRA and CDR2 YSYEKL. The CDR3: CASSQDSFSTNEKLFF. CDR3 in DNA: TGCGCCAGCAGCCAAGATTCTTTTTCAACTAATGAAAAACTGTTTTTT.

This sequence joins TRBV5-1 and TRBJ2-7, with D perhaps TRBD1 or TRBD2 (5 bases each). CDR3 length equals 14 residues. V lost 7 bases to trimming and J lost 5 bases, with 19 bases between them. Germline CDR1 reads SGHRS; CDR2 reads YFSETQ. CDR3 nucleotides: TGCGCCAGCTATCCCGGGACCTCCAACGACGAGCAGTACTTC. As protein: CASYPGTSNDEQYF. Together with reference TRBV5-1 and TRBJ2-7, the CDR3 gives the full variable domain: KAGVTQTPRYLIKTRGQQVTLSCSPISGHRSVSWYQQTPGQGLQFLFEYFSETQRNKGNFPGRFSGRQFSNSRSEMNVSTLELGDSALYLCASYPGTSNDEQYFGPGTRLTVT.

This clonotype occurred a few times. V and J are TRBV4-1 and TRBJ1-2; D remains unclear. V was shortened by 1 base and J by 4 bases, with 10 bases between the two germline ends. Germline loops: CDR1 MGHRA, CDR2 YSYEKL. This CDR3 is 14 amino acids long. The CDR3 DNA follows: TGCGCCAGCAGCCAAGTGGGAACCAGCTATGGCTACACCTTC. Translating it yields CASSQVGTSYGYTF.

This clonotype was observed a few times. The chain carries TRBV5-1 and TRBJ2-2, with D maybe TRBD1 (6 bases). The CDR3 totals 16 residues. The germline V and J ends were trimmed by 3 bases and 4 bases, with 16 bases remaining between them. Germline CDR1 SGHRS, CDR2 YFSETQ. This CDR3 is CASSSAPGTTTGELFF. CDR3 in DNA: TGCGCCAGCAGCTCGGCCCCCGGGACAACCACCGGGGAGCTGTTTTTT.

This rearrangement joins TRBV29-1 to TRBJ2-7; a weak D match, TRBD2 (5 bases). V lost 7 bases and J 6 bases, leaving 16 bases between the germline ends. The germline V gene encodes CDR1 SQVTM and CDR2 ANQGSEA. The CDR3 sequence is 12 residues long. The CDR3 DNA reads TGCAGCGCCCGCGGGCATTACGGCGAGCAGTACTTC. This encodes CSARGHYGEQYF.

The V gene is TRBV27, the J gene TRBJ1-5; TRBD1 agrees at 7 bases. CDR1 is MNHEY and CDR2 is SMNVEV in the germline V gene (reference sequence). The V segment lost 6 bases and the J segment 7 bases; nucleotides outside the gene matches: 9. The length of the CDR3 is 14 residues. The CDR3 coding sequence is TGTGCCAGCAGCTCGACAGGGTTAAGGCAGCCCCAGCATTTT. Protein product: CASSSTGLRQPQHF.

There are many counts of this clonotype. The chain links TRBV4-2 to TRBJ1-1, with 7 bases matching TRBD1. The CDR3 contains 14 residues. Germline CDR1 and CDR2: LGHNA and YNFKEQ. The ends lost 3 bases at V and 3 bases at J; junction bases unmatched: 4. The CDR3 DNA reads TGTGCCAGCAGCCAGTCTACAGGGGACACTGAAGCTTTCTTT. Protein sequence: CASSQSTGDTEAFF.